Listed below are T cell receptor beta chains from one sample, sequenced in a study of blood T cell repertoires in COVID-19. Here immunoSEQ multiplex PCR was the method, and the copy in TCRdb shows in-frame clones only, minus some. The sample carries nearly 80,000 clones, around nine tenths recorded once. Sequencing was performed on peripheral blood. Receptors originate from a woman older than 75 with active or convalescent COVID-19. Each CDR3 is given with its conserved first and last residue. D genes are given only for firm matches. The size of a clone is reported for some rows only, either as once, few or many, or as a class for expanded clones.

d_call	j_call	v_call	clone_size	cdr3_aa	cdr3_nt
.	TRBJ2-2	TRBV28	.	CASSLVGLRAGELFF	TGTGCCAGCAGTTTAGTCGGCCTGAGGGCCGGGGAGCTGTTTTTT
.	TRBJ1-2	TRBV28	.	CASSLGQNYGYTF	TGTGCCAGCAGTTTAGGCCAGAACTATGGCTACACCTTC
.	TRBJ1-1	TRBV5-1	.	CASSRGEGGNTEAFF	TGCGCCAGCAGCCGCGGGGAGGGCGGGAACACTGAAGCTTTCTTT
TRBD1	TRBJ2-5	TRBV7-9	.	CASSSDGTAKRETQYF	TGTGCCAGCAGCTCAGATGGGACAGCCAAGCGGGAGACCCAGTACTTC
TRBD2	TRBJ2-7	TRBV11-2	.	CASRKAGVNEQYF	TGTGCCAGCAGGAAAGCGGGAGTAAACGAGCAGTACTTC
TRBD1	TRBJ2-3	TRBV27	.	CASSRTGNTQYF	TGTGCCAGCTCGAGGACAGGAAATACGCAGTATTTT
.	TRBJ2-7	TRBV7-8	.	CASSPGVHEQYF	TGTGCCAGCAGCCCAGGGGTCCACGAGCAGTACTTC
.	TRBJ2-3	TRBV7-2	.	CASSLTASTDTQYF	TGTGCCAGCAGCTTAACAGCCAGCACAGATACGCAGTATTTT
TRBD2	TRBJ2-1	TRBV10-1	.	CASSDTSGSSNEQFF	TGCGCCAGCAGTGATACTAGCGGGAGTAGTAATGAGCAGTTCTTC
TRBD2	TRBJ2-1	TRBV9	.	CASSVGGGGGYNEQFF	TGTGCCAGCAGCGTAGGGGGCGGCGGGGGTTACAATGAGCAGTTCTTC
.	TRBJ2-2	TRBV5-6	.	CASSLLGGELFF	TGTGCCAGCAGCCTCCTCGGCGGGGAGCTGTTTTTT
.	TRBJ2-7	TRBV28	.	CASTGTRLYEQYF	TGTGCCAGCACAGGGACTCGACTCTACGAGCAGTACTTC
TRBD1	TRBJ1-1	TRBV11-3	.	CASSPTGVSLAFF	TGTGCCAGCAGCCCAACAGGGGTTTCATTGGCTTTCTTT
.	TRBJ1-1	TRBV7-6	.	CASSLTYRSTEAFF	TGTGCCAGCAGCTTAACTTACCGGTCCACTGAAGCTTTCTTT
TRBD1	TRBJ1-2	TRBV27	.	CASSRRQGGNYGYTF	TGTGCCAGCAGTCGCCGACAGGGGGGAAACTATGGCTACACCTTC
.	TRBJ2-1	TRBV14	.	CASSQDRRNEQFF	TGTGCCAGCAGCCAAGATCGCCGGAATGAGCAGTTCTTC
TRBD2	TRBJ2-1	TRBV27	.	CASRPTGLAGGGLF	TGTGCCAGCAGGCCAACAGGACTAGCGGGAGGAGGGCTCTTC
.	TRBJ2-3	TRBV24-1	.	CATNPGEADTQYF	TGTGCCACCAATCCAGGGGAAGCAGATACGCAGTATTTT
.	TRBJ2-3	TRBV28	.	CASSLSVTPDTQYF	TGTGCCAGCAGTTTATCGGTTACTCCAGATACGCAGTATTTT
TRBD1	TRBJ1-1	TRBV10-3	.	CAISLTGGTEAFF	TGTGCCATCAGTTTGACAGGGGGCACTGAAGCTTTCTTT
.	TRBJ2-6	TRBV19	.	CASSMGQAGANVLTF	TGTGCCAGTAGTATGGGTCAGGCTGGGGCCAACGTCCTGACTTTC
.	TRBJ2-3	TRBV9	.	CASSVASGVVDTQYF	TGTGCCAGCAGCGTAGCGTCGGGGGTGGTTGATACGCAGTATTTT
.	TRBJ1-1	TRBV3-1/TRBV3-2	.	CASSQVRGNTEAFF	TGTGCCAGCAGCCAAGTCAGGGGGAACACTGAAGCTTTCTTT
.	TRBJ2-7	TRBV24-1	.	CATSDYTTGNSDEQYF	TGTGCCACCAGTGATTATACCACAGGGAACTCGGACGAGCAGTACTTC
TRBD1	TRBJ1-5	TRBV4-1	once	CASSPGTGGILSNQPQHF	TGCGCCAGCAGCCCCGGGACAGGGGGCATATTGAGCAATCAGCCCCAGCATTTT
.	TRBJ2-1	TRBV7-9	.	CASVGSDSDFRDEQFF	TGTGCCAGCGTAGGTTCAGACAGTGACTTCCGAGATGAGCAGTTCTTC
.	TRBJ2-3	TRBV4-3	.	CASSQVYRGGDTQYF	TGCGCCAGCAGCCAAGTTTACAGGGGGGGAGATACGCAGTATTTT
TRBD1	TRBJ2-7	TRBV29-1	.	CSVAGGMIGQGGEQYF	TGCAGCGTTGCTGGGGGAATGATAGGACAGGGAGGCGAGCAGTACTTC
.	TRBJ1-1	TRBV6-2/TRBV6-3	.	CASSYRQGTEAFF	TGTGCCAGCAGTTACAGACAAGGTACTGAAGCTTTCTTT
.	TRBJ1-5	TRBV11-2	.	CASSRAGHQPQHF	TGTGCCAGCAGCCGGGCAGGGCATCAGCCCCAGCATTTT
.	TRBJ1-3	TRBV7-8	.	CASSLTSSGNTIYF	TGTGCCAGCAGCTTAACTAGTTCTGGAAACACCATATATTTT
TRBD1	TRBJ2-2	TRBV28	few	CASSSTGTGNTGELFF	TGTGCCAGCAGTTCGACCGGGACAGGGAACACCGGGGAGCTGTTTTTT
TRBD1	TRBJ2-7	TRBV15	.	CATSRRTGGGEQYF	TGTGCCACCAGCAGAAGGACAGGGGGCGGCGAGCAGTACTTC
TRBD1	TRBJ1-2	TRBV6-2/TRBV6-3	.	CASSKRTGGLLYGYTF	TGTGCCAGCAGTAAGCGGACAGGGGGCCTATTGTATGGCTACACCTTC
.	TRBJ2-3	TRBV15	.	CATSRDLTDTQYF	TGTGCCACCAGCAGAGATCTGACTGATACGCAGTATTTT
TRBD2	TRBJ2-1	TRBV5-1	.	CASRQGTSEMNEQFF	TGCGCCAGCAGACAAGGGACTAGTGAGATGAATGAGCAGTTCTTC
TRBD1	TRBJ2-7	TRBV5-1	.	CASSTRGQGATYEQYF	TGCGCCAGCAGTACTAGGGGACAGGGGGCGACATACGAGCAGTACTTC
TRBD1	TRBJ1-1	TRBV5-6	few	CASSRDRLGRMNTEAFF	TGTGCCAGCAGCCGGGACAGACTAGGACGCATGAACACTGAAGCTTTCTTT
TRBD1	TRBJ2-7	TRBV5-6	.	CASLNRDRGSEQYF	TGTGCCAGCTTAAACCGGGACAGGGGGAGCGAGCAGTACTTC
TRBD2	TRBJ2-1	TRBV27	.	CASSRLAGVSNEQFF	TGTGCCAGCAGTCGACTAGCGGGAGTTAGCAATGAGCAGTTCTTC
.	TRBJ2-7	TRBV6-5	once	CASSYSDRGYEQYF	TGTGCCAGCAGTTACTCGGATCGGGGCTACGAGCAGTACTTC
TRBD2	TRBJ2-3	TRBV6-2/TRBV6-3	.	CASSSSSGRPDTQYF	TGTGCCAGCAGTTCCTCGAGCGGGAGGCCGGATACGCAGTATTTT
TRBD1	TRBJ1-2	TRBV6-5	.	CASSRQGKMSGYTF	TGTGCCAGCAGCCGACAGGGGAAAATGAGTGGCTACACCTTC
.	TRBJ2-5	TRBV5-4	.	CASTARGKEETQYF	TGTGCCAGCACCGCGAGGGGGAAGGAGGAGACCCAGTACTTC
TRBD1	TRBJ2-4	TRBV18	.	CASSPGQGWIAKNIQYF	TGTGCCAGCTCACCTGGACAGGGATGGATAGCCAAAAACATTCAGTACTTC
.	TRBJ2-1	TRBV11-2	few	CASSLDLANEQFF	TGTGCCAGCAGCTTAGACTTGGCCAATGAGCAGTTCTTC
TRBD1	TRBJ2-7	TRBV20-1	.	CSADRGHEQYF	TGCAGTGCTGACAGGGGGCACGAGCAGTACTTC
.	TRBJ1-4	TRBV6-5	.	CASSYNIPRAGEKLFF	TGTGCCAGCAGTTACAATATCCCCAGGGCCGGTGAAAAACTGTTTTTT
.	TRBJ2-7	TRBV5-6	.	CASSFTNNYEQYF	TGTGCCAGCAGCTTTACTAACAACTACGAGCAGTACTTC
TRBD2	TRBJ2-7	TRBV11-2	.	CASSVSGGASEQYF	TGTGCCAGCAGCGTGAGCGGGGGGGCAAGCGAGCAGTACTTC
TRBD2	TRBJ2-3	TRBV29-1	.	CSVEVGGVSTDTQYF	TGCAGCGTTGAAGTGGGGGGGGTCAGCACAGATACGCAGTATTTT
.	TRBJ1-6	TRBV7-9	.	CASSLATSSGNSPLHF	TGTGCCAGCAGCTTAGCTACGAGCAGCGGTAATTCACCCCTCCACTTT
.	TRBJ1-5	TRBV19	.	CATRGGGPTSSNQPQHF	TGTGCCACTCGGGGAGGGGGGCCTACCTCGAGCAATCAGCCCCAGCATTTT
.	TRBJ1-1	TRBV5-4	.	CASSLREGRNTEAFF	TGTGCCAGCAGCTTGCGGGAGGGCAGGAACACTGAAGCTTTCTTT
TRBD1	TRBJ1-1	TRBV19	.	CASSADRARAFF	TGTGCCAGTAGTGCGGACAGGGCTAGGGCTTTCTTT
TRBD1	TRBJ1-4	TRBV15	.	CATSRGDRGDEKLFF	TGTGCCACCAGCAGGGGGGACAGGGGGGATGAAAAACTGTTTTTT
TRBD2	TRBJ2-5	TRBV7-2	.	CASSFSGGGETQYF	TGTGCCAGCAGCTTTAGCGGGGGCGGAGAGACCCAGTACTTC
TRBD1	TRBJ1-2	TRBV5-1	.	CASARPDRVYGYTF	TGCGCCAGCGCAAGACCAGACAGGGTCTATGGCTACACCTTC
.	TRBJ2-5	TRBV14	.	CASSHRDTQETQYF	TGTGCCAGCAGCCACCGGGACACCCAAGAGACCCAGTACTTC